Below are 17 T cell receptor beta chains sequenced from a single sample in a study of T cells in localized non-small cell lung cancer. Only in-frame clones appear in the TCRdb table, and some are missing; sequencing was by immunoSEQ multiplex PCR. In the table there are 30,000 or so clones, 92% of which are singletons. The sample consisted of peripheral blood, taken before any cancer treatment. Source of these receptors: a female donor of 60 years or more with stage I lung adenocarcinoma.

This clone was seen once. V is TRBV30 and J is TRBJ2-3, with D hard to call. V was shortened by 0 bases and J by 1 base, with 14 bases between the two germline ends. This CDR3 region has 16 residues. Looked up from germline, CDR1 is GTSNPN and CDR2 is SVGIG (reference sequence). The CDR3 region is CAWSVAGRIGTDTQYF. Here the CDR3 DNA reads TGTGCCTGGAGTGTCGCCGGCCGGATCGGCACAGATACGCAGTATTTT.

For the CDR3, the DNA is TGCGCCAGCAGCTTGGCGGTACTAGGCAGGGAAAACATTCAGTACTTC. Translating it yields CASSLAVLGRENIQYF. The rearrangement links TRBV5-1 to TRBJ2-4; D could derive from TRBD1 or TRBD2 (5 bases each). Germline loops: CDR1 SGHRS, CDR2 YFSETQ. The CDR3 extends over 16 amino acids. V lost 0 bases to trimming and J lost 5 bases, with 15 bases between them.

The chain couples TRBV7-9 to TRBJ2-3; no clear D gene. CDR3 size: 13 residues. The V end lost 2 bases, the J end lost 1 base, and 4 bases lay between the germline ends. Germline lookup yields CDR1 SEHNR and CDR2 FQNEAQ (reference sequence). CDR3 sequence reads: CASSLTGTDTQYF. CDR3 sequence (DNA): TGTGCCAGCAGCTTAACTGGCACAGATACGCAGTATTTT.

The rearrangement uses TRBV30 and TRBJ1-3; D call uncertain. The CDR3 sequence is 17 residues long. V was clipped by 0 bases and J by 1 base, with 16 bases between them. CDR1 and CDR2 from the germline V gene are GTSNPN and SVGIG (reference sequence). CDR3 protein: CAWSVKRAIRSGNTIYF. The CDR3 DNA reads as TGTGCCTGGAGTGTTAAGCGGGCCATCAGATCTGGAAACACCATATATTTT.

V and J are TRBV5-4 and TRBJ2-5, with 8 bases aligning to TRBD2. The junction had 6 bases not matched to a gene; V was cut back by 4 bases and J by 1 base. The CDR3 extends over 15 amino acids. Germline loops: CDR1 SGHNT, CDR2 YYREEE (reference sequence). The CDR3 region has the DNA TGTGCCAGCAGCCCGGGGGGGACATTCCAAGAGACCCAGTACTTC. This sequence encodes CASSPGGTFQETQYF. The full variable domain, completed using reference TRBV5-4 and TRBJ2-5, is ETGVTQSPTHLIKTRGQQVTLRCSSQSGHNTVSWYQQALGQGPQFIFQYYREEENGRGNFPPRFSGLQFPNYSSELNVNALELDDSALYLCASSPGGTFQETQYFGPGTRLLVL.

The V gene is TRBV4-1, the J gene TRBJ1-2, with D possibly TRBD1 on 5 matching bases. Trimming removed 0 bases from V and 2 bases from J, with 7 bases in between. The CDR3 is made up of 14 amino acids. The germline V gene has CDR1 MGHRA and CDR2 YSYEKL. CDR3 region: CASSQEPGNYGYTF. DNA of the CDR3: TGCGCCAGCAGCCAAGAACCAGGGAACTATGGCTACACCTTC.

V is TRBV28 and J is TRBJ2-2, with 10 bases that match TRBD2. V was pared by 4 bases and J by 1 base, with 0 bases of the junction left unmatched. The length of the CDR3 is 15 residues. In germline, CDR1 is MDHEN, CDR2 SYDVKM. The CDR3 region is CASSWTSGNTGELFF. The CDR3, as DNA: TGTGCCAGCAGTTGGACTAGCGGGAACACCGGGGAGCTGTTTTTT.

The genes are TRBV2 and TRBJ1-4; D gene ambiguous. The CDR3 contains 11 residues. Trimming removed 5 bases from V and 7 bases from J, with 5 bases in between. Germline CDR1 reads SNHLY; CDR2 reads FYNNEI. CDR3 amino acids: CASSWGEKLFF. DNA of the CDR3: TGTGCCAGCAGTTGGGGTGAAAAACTGTTTTTT. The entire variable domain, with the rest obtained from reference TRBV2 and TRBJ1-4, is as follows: EPEVTQTPSHQVTQMGQEVILRCVPISNHLYFYWYRQILGQKVEFLVSFYNNEISEKSEIFDDQFSVERPDGSNFTLKIRSTKLEDSAMYFCASSWGEKLFFGSGTQLSVL.

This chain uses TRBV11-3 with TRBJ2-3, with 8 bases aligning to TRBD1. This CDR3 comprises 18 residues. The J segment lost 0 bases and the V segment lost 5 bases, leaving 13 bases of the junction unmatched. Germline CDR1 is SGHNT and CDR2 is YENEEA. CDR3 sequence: CASSTRQGLTDSTDTQYF. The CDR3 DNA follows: TGTGCCAGCAGCACCCGACAGGGGCTCACCGATAGCACAGATACGCAGTATTTT.

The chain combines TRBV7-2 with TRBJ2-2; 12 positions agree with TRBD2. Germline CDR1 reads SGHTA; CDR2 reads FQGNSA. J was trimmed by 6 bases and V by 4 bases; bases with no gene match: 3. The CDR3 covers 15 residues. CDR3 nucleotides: TGTGCCAGCAGCTCTAGCGGGGGGGCTGCCGGGGAGCTGTTTTTT. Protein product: CASSSSGGAAGELFF.

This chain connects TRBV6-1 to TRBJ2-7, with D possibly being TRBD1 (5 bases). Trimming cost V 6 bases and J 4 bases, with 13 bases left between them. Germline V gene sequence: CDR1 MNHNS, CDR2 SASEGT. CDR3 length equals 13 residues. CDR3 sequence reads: CASSPRQLYEQYF. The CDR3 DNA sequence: TGTGCCAGCAGCCCCCGACAGCTTTACGAGCAGTACTTC.

CDR3 DNA sequence: TGTGCCAGCACTGACCCCGGATTCAATCAGCCCCAGCATTTT. Residues: CASTDPGFNQPQHF. This sequence joins TRBV6-1 and TRBJ1-5; D is unresolved. CDR1 and CDR2 from the germline V gene are MNHNS and SASEGT. The CDR3 extends over 14 amino acids. V was cut by 7 bases and J by 3 bases, with 13 bases left in between.

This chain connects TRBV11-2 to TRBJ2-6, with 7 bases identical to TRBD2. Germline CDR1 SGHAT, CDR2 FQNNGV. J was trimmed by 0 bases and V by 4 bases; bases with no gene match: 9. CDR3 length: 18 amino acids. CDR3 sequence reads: CASSSPAGRVSGANVLTF. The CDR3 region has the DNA TGTGCCAGCAGCTCCCCGGCAGGGAGGGTCTCTGGGGCCAACGTCCTGACTTTC. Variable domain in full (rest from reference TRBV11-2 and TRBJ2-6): EAGVAQSPRYKIIEKRQSVAFWCNPISGHATLYWYQQILGQGPKLLIQFQNNGVVDDSQLPKDRFSAERLKGVDSTLKIQPAKLEDSAVYLCASSSPAGRVSGANVLTFGAGSRLTVL.

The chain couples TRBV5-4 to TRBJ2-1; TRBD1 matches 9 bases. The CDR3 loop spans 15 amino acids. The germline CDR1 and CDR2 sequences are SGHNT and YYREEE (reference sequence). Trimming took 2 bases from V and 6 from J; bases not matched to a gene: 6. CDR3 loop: CASSLQGARFNEQFF. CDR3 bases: TGTGCCAGCAGCTTACAGGGGGCTAGGTTCAATGAGCAGTTCTTC.

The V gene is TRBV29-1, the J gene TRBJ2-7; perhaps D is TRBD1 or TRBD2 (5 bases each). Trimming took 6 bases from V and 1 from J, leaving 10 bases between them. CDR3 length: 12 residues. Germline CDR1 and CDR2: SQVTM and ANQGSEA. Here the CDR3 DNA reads TGCAGCGTGGGACGGTTATCCTACGAGCAGTACTTC. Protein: CSVGRLSYEQYF.

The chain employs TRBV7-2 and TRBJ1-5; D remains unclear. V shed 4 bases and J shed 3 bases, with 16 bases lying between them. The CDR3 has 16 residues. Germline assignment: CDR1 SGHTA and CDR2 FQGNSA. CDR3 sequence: CASSSSPREINQPQHF. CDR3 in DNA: TGTGCCAGCAGCTCTTCACCTAGGGAGATCAATCAGCCCCAGCATTTT.

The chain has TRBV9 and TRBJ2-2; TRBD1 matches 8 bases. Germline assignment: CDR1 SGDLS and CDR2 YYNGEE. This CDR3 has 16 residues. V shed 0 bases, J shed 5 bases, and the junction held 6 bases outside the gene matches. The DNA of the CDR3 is TGTGCCAGCAGCGTAGGGCAGGGGGCAGATACCGGGGAGCTGTTTTTT. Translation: CASSVGQGADTGELFF.